This TCR beta chain is from a study of cytomegalovirus exposure and HLA in healthy donors. Germline assignment: CDR1 GTSNPN and CDR2 SVGIG (reference sequence). This CDR3 spans 11 amino acids. Trimming shortened V by 1 base and J by 4 bases, and 4 bases separated the two germline ends. 13 Jbeta primers and 60 Vbeta primers were used for the PCR. Here immunoSEQ multiplex PCR was the method, and the copy in TCRdb shows in-frame clones only, minus some. Of about 110,000 clones in the sample, 80% to 90% are singletons; the top ten hold approximately 1.5%. This sequence was found in a man in his fifties in good health and CMV-seronegative. The sequenced material came from PBMCs. The V call is TRBV30, the J call TRBJ1-2; D is unclear. In nucleotides, the CDR3 is TGTGCCTGGAGTGACGGCTATGGCTACACCTTC. Translation: CAWSDGYGYTF. The whole variable domain, remainder taken from reference TRBV30 and TRBJ1-2, is SQTIHQWPATLVQPVGSPLSLECTVEGTSNPNLYWYRQAAGRGLQLLFYSVGIGQISSEVPQNLSASRPQDRQFILSSKKLLLSDSGFYLCAWSDGYGYTFGSGTRLTVV.